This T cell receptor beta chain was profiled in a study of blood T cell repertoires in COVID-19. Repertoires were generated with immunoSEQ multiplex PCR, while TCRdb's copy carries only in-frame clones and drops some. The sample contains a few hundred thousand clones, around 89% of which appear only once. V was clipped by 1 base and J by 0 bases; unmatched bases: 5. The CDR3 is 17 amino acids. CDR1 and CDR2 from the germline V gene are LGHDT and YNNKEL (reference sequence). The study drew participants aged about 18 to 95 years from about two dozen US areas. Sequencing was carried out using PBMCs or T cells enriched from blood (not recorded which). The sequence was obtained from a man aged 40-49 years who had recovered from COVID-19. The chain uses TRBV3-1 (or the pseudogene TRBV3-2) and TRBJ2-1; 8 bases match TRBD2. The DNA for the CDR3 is TGTGCCAGCAGCCAAGGATGGGCGGGGGGCTCCTACAATGAGCAGTTCTTC. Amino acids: CASSQGWAGGSYNEQFF.